This entry is about one TCR beta chain. It lacks a known antigen. Base qualities are missing; no much larger clone stands one base away. The cohort consisted of 666 healthy bone marrow donors. All cohort members were sampled while nominally healthy, although unrecorded immune exposures were likely present. The donor was CMV seropositive and was included in the group of 289 seropositive cohort members. A peripheral blood sample was provided by each donor, and peripheral blood mononuclear cells were used for TCR beta sequencing. The Qiagen DNeasy Blood Extraction Kit was used to extract genomic DNA from the blood cell samples. After removal of 1 base from V and 2 bases from J, the junction retains 5 bases not matched to a gene. The germline V gene (reference sequence) provides CDR1 SEHNR and CDR2 FQNEAQ. The CDR3 runs 15 residues from the cysteine to the phenylalanine. The read is trimmed to its CDR3 DNA, 45 bases read in frame from base 1.

Libraries were built with the immunoSEQ multiplex PCR assay. For the multiplex PCR, a mixture combining 60 forward primers for TCR Vbeta segments and 13 reverse primers for TCR Jbeta segments was used. Amplification of the CDR3 region of rearranged TCR beta genes was performed with a multiplex PCR assay on genomic DNA. Amplified TCR beta libraries were sequenced as 87-base-pair reads on the Illumina HiSeq System. Regarding the original processing steps: A later analysis tallied around 82 million unique TCR beta chains across the roughly 610 repertoires, and some 10 million of those chains were shared by two or more donors. A nearest-neighbor algorithm error-corrected the raw reads and collapsed the reads into unique sequences, merging closely related sequences to remove PCR and sequencing errors. CDR3 sequences were aligned to IMGT reference sequences to assign V, D and J gene segments. For a sequence to be retained, a match of at least six nucleotides was required to both a V gene segment and a J gene segment. A rearrangement was called productive if the CDR3 had no stop codons and remained in frame with V and J, and every other rearrangement was called non-productive. CDR3 was defined according to IMGT convention as the region running from the second conserved V-encoded cysteine to the conserved J-encoded phenylalanine. The earlier analysis of 550 to 650 of the donors excluded any sequence lacking an unambiguous match to a single V gene segment. In an earlier analysis of several hundred of the donors, V segments were called functional above 56.7% productive rearrangements and were called segregating when the between-donor standard deviation exceeded 5%. A statistical classification framework was built to diagnose cytomegalovirus status from the catalog of TCR beta chain sequences. A later analysis assigned V and J genes by comparing TCR nucleotide sequences with IMGT/GENE-DB human TR gene sequences. In a later analysis, CDR3 sequences and most-parsimonious VDJ recombination scenarios were assigned using the TCRdist pipeline. In a later analysis, each TCR beta chain was defined by its CDR3 amino acid sequence together with its V-gene family, and reads lacking a unique V-gene family were excluded. To address suspected cross-contamination and a sequencing artifact, a later analysis removed some 620 highly shared, low-generation-probability nucleotide sequences. For each public chain, a later analysis derived a clonal expansion index from normalized ranks of inferred template counts within each repertoire. In a later analysis, generation probabilities were computed using a VDJ recombination model fitted to out-of-frame rearrangements, and the results were checked against IGoR. In a later analysis, TCR-TCR, TCR-HLA and TCR-CMV co-occurrence was scored with hypergeometric tests, and a repertoire-size bias correction was applied to TCR pairs. A later analysis estimated false discovery rates by permuting HLA or CMV assignments 20 times. In a later analysis, co-occurring TCRs were grouped using DBSCAN, and TCRdist sequence similarity was added for clustering within HLA-allele-positive subsets. Co-occurrence clustering excluded repertoires with fewer than 30,000 or more than 120,000 public chains, plus five with anomalous nucleotide sharing. In TCRdb, the immuneACCESS table is reduced to in-frame sequences with V and J assigned. These tables do not hold every clone; where another copy was compared, an unresolved V gene accounts for under half, and the others remain unexplained. V, J and clone size are those of that table, while D and trimming were read from the DNA. The sample data list around 160,000 clones, and 65% to 70% of these were observed just once. In total, the top ten clones hold around 4.5% of the sample.

These data are taken from a study of cytomegalovirus exposure and HLA in healthy donors (dated by TCRdb to the late 2010s). For context, the study as a whole: An earlier analysis of approximately 550 of the donors reported approximately 300 Gb of sequence data and some 100 million unique TCR beta sequences from about 200 million T cells. An earlier analysis of roughly 600 of the donors used high-throughput TCR beta sequencing to judge whether each TCR beta V gene segment behaved as functional or pseudogenic. In a later analysis, previously published TCR beta repertoires from 666 donors were re-analyzed and high-resolution HLA genotyping was added so that TCR occurrence patterns could be studied. A handful of DR-DQ haplotypes were treated as single units for association and clustering because of strong linkage in the cohort. High-throughput TCR immunosequencing, statistical association of individual TCRs with disease status, and machine learning were combined to predict cytomegalovirus infection status. Roughly 300 gigabases of sequencing data and tens of millions of unique TCR sequences made up an early release that covered several hundred HLA-typed donors. Of the roughly 400 genotyped donors, 80% to 90% were placed in the genetic ancestry cluster associated with self-reported Caucasian donors. A separate validation cohort of approximately 120 different subjects was used in addition to the approximately 700-subject first cohort. Donor age, sex, ethnicity and CMV serostatus were collected together with the repertoire data. HLA typing covered class I and class II loci at four-digit resolution. Every repertoire in the discovery cohort had been generated on one and the same sequencing platform. In the later analysis, no new phenotypic data were used to find candidate immune exposures; instead, reliance was placed on TCR beta sequences and their occurrence across donors. A later genetic analysis used genome-wide SNP genotypes for about 65% of the 666 donors, treating that subset as a discovery cohort. The study used immunosequencing to profile the T cell repertoires of about 670 subjects and linked those repertoires to cytomegalovirus serostatus. The number of typed donors differed by locus: roughly 629-640 for A, B, C, DRB1 and DQB1; 522 for DQA1; approximately 610 for DPA1; and 400 to 480 for DPB1. Among some 400 genotyped donors of the cohort, an average of approximately 200,000 unique TCR beta nucleotide sequences was sequenced per donor, of which roughly 17% were non-productive. The aim of the study was to test whether cataloging public T cell receptors could identify signatures of past pathogen exposure.

The study at large found these results: A cluster of highly shared sequence variants was judged likely to be a technical artifact of the sequencing pipeline. A further reported finding was that TCR beta sequences accurately predicted the HLA-A and HLA-B alleles for most subjects in the first cohort. In vitro tests confirmed that a few of the cytomegalovirus-associated TCR beta chains recognize cytomegalovirus antigens. Several of the top co-occurrence clusters appeared to be linked to parvovirus B19, influenza, CMV and Epstein-Barr virus, according to a later analysis. Some IMGT-functional V segments, including TRBV6-2 and TRBV6-3, could not be distinguished by the 87-base-pair reads and were therefore excluded. The classifier was reported to diagnose cytomegalovirus status with high specificity and sensitivity in both the original and validation cohorts. The presence/absence analyses assumed that sequencing depth was roughly uniform across donors, and that assumption may not be true. In an earlier analysis of about 550 of the donors, most TCR beta V segments were observed in productive rearrangements about 90% or about 30% of the time, broadly matching IMGT annotations. The authors suggested that the approach could potentially be extended to other disease states and immunological phenotypes. A later analysis found that HLA-associated TCR beta chains were more clonally expanded and had lower generation probabilities than equally common non-associated chains. V-gene and J-gene trimming of TCR beta chains was associated with a missense DCLRE1C variant in a later genetic analysis, and the association was replicated in an independent cohort. Correlated functional status among segregating V segments might be attributable to linkage disequilibrium, but an unknown experimental factor could not be ruled out. Immune exposure information for the cohort was limited to CMV serostatus. The study listed approximately 150 TCR beta chains as associated with cytomegalovirus. Most TCR sequences were seen in very few donors, while some public TCRs were found in many individuals. Only TCR beta chains were sequenced in this cohort, and the absence of alpha or paired-chain data limited detectable features. Because HLA typing was missing for some donors at each locus, association tests included only the typed subset. In a later analysis, TCR association rates were found to vary across HLA loci, with the most associated TCRs seen for DRB1 alleles and the fewest for HLA-C alleles. A later analysis found that most CMV-associated TCR beta chains appeared HLA-restricted, with HLA associations seemingly driven largely by CMV exposure. Strong co-occurrence of HLA alleles, especially DR and DQ, made assigning TCR associations to individual alleles difficult. A later genetic analysis reported fewer N-insertions in productive TCRs among donors in an Asian-associated ancestry cluster than the roughly 670-donor mean. Because counts were too low, about 15 rarely observed V segments, including chromosome 9 orphons, were left out of the earlier analysis of several hundred of the donors. Specific HLA alleles were associated with over 15,000 TCR beta sequences at a false discovery rate of 0.05 in a later analysis.

Sequences were obtained from PBMCs. This receptor was identified in a woman younger than 30 in good health and CMV-seropositive. The sequence is built from TRBV7-9 and TRBJ2-7; 7 central bases correspond to TRBD1. The DNA reads TGTGCCAGCAGCTTAGGACAGGGTCTCGCCTACGAGCAGTACTTC. Its translation is CASSLGQGLAYEQYF.